This T cell receptor beta chain comes out of a study of PD-1 blockade in classical Hodgkin lymphoma. Study-wide context: Treatment was intravenous nivolumab, 3 mg/kg every 2 weeks, until progression. Points from the study as a whole: Sources of repertoire differences remain undefined, possibly disease activity or prior therapy. TCR diversity rose significantly by C4D1 in CD4+ but not CD8+ cells.

TCRdb's copy holds only in-frame clones and misses some; the assay was immunoSEQ multiplex PCR. Among around 5,000 clones, about 60% were seen once, and the ten largest hold about 58%. As regards this clone: No antigen is known for it.

All trial patients relapsed after autologous stem cell transplantation. The CDR3 covers 15 residues. The V segment lost 5 bases and the J segment 2 bases; nucleotides outside the gene matches: 6. CDR1 LNHDA and CDR2 SQIVND come from the germline V gene (reference sequence). Sequencing used peripheral blood mononuclear cells (PBMCs), obtained at baseline. The receptor was derived from a human donor with classical Hodgkin lymphoma. The chain joins TRBV19 to TRBJ1-5; the match to TRBD1 covers 7 bases. The CDR3 nucleotides are TGTGCCAGTAGTGGGACAGCTCGGGGCAATCAGCCCCAGCATTTT. Protein product: CASSGTARGNQPQHF. Based on the CDR3 plus reference TRBV19 and TRBJ1-5, the full variable domain is DGGITQSPKYLFRKEGQNVTLSCEQNLNHDAMYWYRQDPGQGLRLIYYSQIVNDFQKGDIAEGYSVSREKKESFPLTVTSAQKNPTAFYLCASSGTARGNQPQHFGDGTRLSIL.